The 14 T cell receptor beta chains below all came from one sample that was sequenced in a study of CD8 T cells in ankylosing spondylitis. Study-level findings and limits: One TCR beta motif, made up of 7 or 8 highly homologous variants, appeared characteristic of ankylosing spondylitis blood.

MiXCR, run by TCRdb on the 5' RACE reads, gives a single entry per CDR3 protein. The sample has approximately 520,000 distinct CDR3 sequences; roughly 5% are singletons. The antigens for these receptors are not known. The material sequenced was blood, either unsorted or a sorted T cell fraction (not recorded which). These receptors were collected from a male donor with ankylosing spondylitis.

The chain couples TRBV11-2 to TRBJ2-1; possibly TRBD2 for D (5 bases). Germline loops: CDR1 SGHAT, CDR2 FQNNGV. The CDR3 sequence is 15 residues long. Trimming left V 3 bases short and J 3 bases short, with 12 bases between. CDR3 nucleotide sequence: TGTGCCAGCAGCTTTAGCATCGGGAACTACAATGAGCAGTTCTTC. This gives the protein CASSFSIGNYNEQFF. The full variable domain, its missing parts supplied by reference TRBV11-2 and TRBJ2-1, is EAGVAQSPRYKIIEKRQSVAFWCNPISGHATLYWYQQILGQGPKLLIQFQNNGVVDDSQLPKDRFSAERLKGVDSTLKIQPAKLEDSAVYLCASSFSIGNYNEQFFGPGTRLTVL.

The sample holds many counts of this clonotype. The chain couples TRBV9 to TRBJ2-2; D possibly corresponds to TRBD2 (6 bases). V was cut by 3 bases and J by 4 bases, with 10 bases left in between. The CDR3 runs 14 residues. Looked up from germline, CDR1 is SGDLS and CDR2 is YYNGEE. The CDR3 DNA follows: TGTGCCAGCAGCGCGGCGGGGTTCACCGGGGAGCTGTTTTTT. It codes for CASSAAGFTGELFF.

Ten or more counts support this clonotype. V gene TRBV10-3 combines with J gene TRBJ2-7; 9 bases are shared with TRBD2. J lost 2 bases, V lost 0 bases, and 11 bases had no gene match. The CDR3 length is 18 residues. From germline, CDR1 is ENHRY and CDR2 SYGVKD. CDR3 sequence (DNA): TGTGCCATCAGTGAGTCTGCTAGCGGGGATTACCGACCCTACGAGCAGTACTTC. Translation: CAISESASGDYRPYEQYF.

The chain employs TRBV30 and TRBJ2-5; D remains unclear. The CDR3 is made up of 13 amino acids. Trimming removed 1 base from V and 0 bases from J, with 6 bases in between. Germline V gene data show CDR1 as GTSNPN and CDR2 as SVGIG (reference sequence). In DNA form, the CDR3 reads TGTGCCTGGAGTGGACGCGACCAAGAGACCCAGTACTTC. It specifies CAWSGRDQETQYF.

This clonotype was detected ten times or more. This rearrangement joins TRBV29-1 to TRBJ2-4, with TRBD2 matching 10 bases. Trimming at V came to 4 bases and at J to 7 bases, leaving 4 bases not matched to a gene. Germline V lookup: CDR1 SQVTM, CDR2 ANQGSEA. The CDR3 is 13 residues long. The chain's CDR3 is CSVVAGGKNIQYF. The CDR3 nucleotides are TGCAGCGTTGTAGCGGGAGGAAAGAACATTCAGTACTTC.

This clonotype was detected many times. The chain's CDR3 is CSARDPRGVGGEQFF. DNA of the CDR3: TGCAGTGCTAGAGATCCGCGGGGGGTAGGAGGTGAGCAGTTCTTC. This rearrangement joins TRBV20-1 to TRBJ2-1; 8 bases match TRBD2. With 0 bases clipped from V and 9 bases from J, the junction kept 10 bases outside the gene matches. CDR3 size: 15 residues. Germline V gene lookup returns CDR1 DFQATT and CDR2 SNEGSKA (reference sequence).

This clonotype has ten or more counts. V gene TRBV29-1 combines with J gene TRBJ2-3, with 8 positions matching TRBD1. V lost 7 bases, J lost 5 bases, and 8 bases stayed unmatched. Germline V gene data show CDR1 as SQVTM and CDR2 as ANQGSEA. This CDR3 contains 13 residues. The CDR3 sequence: CSAPGTGVDTQYF. The CDR3 bases are TGCAGCGCCCCCGGGACAGGAGTAGATACGCAGTATTTT.

In the case of this clonotype: One base away lies a much larger clone, so this may be a sequencing read error. The chain is built from TRBV7-2 and TRBJ2-1, with D perhaps matching TRBD2 (5 bases). V lost 0 bases to trimming and J lost 2 bases, with 11 bases between them. This CDR3 region has 16 residues. In germline, CDR1 is SGHTA, CDR2 FQGNSA. The CDR3 DNA sequence: TGTGCCAGCAGCTTAGCAACTAGGAGAACCTACAATGAGCAGTTCTTC. Its protein product is CASSLATRRTYNEQFF.

This clonotype occurred many times. The chain joins TRBV20-1 to TRBJ2-1, with 10 bases that match TRBD2. Per the germline V gene, CDR1 is DFQATT and CDR2 is SNEGSKA (reference sequence). The CDR3 is made up of 16 amino acids. The V and J ends lost 3 bases and 3 bases, in that order; junction bases with no gene match: 8. The CDR3 bases are TGCAGTGCTAGGGCTATTCCTAGCGGGAGCTACAATGAGCAGTTCTTC. Translated, it gives CSARAIPSGSYNEQFF.

V usage is TRBV7-4 and J usage is TRBJ2-2; possibly TRBD2 for D (6 bases). The length of the CDR3 is 17 residues. CDR1 is SGHVT, CDR2 SQSDAQ, per germline. V lost 5 bases, J lost 1 base, and 17 bases lay in between. The CDR3 nucleotides read TGTGCCAGCAGCCAAACTTTAGGGACTGGGAACACCGGGGAGCTGTTTTTT. As protein: CASSQTLGTGNTGELFF. The entire variable domain, with the rest obtained from reference TRBV7-4 and TRBJ2-2, is as follows: GAGVSQSPRYKVAKRGRDVALRCDSISGHVTLYWYRQTLGQGSEVLTYSQSDAQRDKSGRPSGRFSAERPERSVSTLKIQRTEQGDSAVYLCASSQTLGTGNTGELFFGEGSRLTVL.

J is TRBJ1-4 and V is TRBV4-3; D might be TRBD1 (5 bases). CDR1 LGHNA and CDR2 YSLEER come from the germline V gene. The CDR3 is 16 residues long. V lost 0 bases and J lost 7, with 15 bases in between. This CDR3 reads CASSQETGRRGEKLFF. CDR3 nucleotides: TGCGCCAGCAGCCAAGAGACGGGACGGAGGGGTGAAAAACTGTTTTTT.

CDR3 sequence: CASSQGTGFGEAFF. In DNA, the CDR3 is TGCGCCAGCAGCCAGGGCACAGGGTTTGGCGAAGCTTTCTTT. This rearrangement joins TRBV4-3 to TRBJ1-1; D might be TRBD1 (6 bases). Trimming cost V 3 bases and J 8 bases, with 16 bases left between them. The CDR3 runs to 14 residues. The germline V gene has CDR1 LGHNA and CDR2 YSLEER.

This clonotype showed up many times. This sequence joins TRBV6-2 or TRBV6-3 and TRBJ1-3; D possibly corresponds to TRBD1 (5 bases). The CDR3 consists of 14 residues. V shed 6 bases and J shed 9 bases, with 18 bases lying between them. Germline V gene data show CDR1 as MNHEY and CDR2 as SVGEGT. In DNA, the CDR3 is TGTGCCAGCAGGGATCCGGGACCTTTCTTCACCATATATTTT. Translating it yields CASRDPGPFFTIYF.

This clonotype was detected ten times or more. The chain links TRBV11-3 to TRBJ1-1; D unresolved. The CDR3 is 13 residues long. Germline values: CDR1 SGHNT, CDR2 YENEEA. The V end lost 4 bases, the J end lost 6 bases, and 12 bases lay between the germline ends. CDR3 DNA: TGTGCCAGCAGCTCCTCCTCGGGCGCTGAAGCTTTCTTT. Translating gives CASSSSSGAEAFF.